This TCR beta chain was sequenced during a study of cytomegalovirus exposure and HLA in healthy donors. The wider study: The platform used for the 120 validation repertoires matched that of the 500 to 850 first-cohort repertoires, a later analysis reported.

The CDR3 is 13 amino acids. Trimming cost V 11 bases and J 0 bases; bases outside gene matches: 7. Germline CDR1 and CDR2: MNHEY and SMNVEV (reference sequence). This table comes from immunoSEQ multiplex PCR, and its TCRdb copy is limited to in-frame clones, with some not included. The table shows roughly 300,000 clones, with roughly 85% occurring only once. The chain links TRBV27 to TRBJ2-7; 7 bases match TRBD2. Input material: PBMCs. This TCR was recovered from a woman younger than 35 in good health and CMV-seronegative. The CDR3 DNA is TGTGCCGCCGGAGCGGGAAGCTCCTACGAGCAGTACTTC. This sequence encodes CAAGAGSSYEQYF.